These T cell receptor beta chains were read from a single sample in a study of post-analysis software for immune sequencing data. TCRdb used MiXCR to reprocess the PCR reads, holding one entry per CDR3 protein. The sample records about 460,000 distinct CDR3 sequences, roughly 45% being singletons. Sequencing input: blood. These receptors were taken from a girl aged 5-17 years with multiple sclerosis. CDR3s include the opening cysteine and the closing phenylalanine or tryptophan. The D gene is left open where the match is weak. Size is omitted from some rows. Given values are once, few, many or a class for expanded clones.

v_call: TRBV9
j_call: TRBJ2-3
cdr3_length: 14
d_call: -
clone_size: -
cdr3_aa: CASSAGGSTDTQYF
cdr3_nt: TGTGCCAGCAGCGCCGGGGGTTCGACAGATACGCAGTATTTT

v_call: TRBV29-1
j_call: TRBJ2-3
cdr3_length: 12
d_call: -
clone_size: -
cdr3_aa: CSVEVQRDTQYF
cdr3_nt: TGCAGCGTTGAAGTCCAGAGAGATACGCAGTATTTT

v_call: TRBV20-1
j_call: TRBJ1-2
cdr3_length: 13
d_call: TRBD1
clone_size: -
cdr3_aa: CSAIPDRADGYTF
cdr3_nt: TGCAGTGCGATACCAGACAGGGCGGATGGCTACACCTTC

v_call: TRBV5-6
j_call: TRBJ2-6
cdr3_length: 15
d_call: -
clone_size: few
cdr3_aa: CASSLGPSGANVLTF
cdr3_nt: TGTGCCAGCAGCTTGGGCCCATCTGGGGCCAACGTCCTGACTTTC

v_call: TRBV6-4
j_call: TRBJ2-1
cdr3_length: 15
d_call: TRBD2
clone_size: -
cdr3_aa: CASRDLRTSGTGQFF
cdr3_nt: TGTGCCAGCAGAGATTTAAGGACTAGCGGGACCGGGCAGTTCTTC

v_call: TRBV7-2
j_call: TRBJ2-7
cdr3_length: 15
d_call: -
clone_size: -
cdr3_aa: CASSLVILVSYEQYF
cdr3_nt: TGTGCCAGCAGCTTAGTCATTCTAGTCTCCTACGAGCAGTACTTC

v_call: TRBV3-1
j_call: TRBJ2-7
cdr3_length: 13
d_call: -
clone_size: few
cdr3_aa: CASSQGAGTEQYF
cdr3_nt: TGTGCCAGCAGCCAAGGGGCCGGGACGGAGCAGTACTTC

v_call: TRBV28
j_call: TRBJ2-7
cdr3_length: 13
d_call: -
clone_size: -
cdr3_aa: CASRSGRPYEQYF
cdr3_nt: TGTGCCAGCAGATCAGGACGGCCCTACGAGCAGTACTTC

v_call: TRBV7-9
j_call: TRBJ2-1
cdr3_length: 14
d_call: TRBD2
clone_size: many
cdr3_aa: CASSSLAGGNEQFF
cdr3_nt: TGTGCCAGCAGTTCCTTAGCGGGAGGCAATGAGCAGTTCTTC

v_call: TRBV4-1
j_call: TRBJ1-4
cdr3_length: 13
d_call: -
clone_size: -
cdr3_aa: CASGGLFTEKLFF
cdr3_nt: TGCGCCAGCGGTGGGCTCTTTACTGAAAAACTGTTTTTT

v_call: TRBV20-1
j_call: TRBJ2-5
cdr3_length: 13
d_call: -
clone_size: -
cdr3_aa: CSAGTATPETQYF
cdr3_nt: TGCAGTGCGGGGACGGCTACCCCCGAGACCCAGTACTTC

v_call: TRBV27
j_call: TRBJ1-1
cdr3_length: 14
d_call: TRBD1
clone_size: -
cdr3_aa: CASSGGQGLTEAFF
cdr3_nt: TGTGCCAGCAGCGGGGGACAGGGGTTAACTGAAGCTTTCTTT

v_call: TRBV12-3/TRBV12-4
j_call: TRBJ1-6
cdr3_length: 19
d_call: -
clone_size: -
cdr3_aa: CASSSPGRLTGFYNSPLHF
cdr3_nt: TGTGCCAGCAGTTCCCCCGGGAGGCTGACGGGATTCTATAATTCACCCCTCCACTTT

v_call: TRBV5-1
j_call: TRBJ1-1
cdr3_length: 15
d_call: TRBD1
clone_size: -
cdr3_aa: CASSLAGQGYTEAFF
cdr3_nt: TGCGCCAGCAGCTTGGCTGGACAGGGCTACACTGAAGCTTTCTTT

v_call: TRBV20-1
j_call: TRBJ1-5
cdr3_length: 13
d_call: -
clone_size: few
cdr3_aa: CSATSGGNQPQHF
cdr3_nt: TGCAGTGCTACCAGCGGGGGCAATCAGCCCCAGCATTTT

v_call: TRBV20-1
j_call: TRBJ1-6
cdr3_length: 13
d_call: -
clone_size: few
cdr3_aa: CSVRDTDNSPLHF
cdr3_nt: TGCAGTGTTAGGGACACCGATAATTCACCCCTCCACTTT

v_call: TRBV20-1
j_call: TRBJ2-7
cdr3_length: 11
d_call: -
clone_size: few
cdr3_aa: CSARGPNEQYF
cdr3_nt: TGCAGTGCTAGAGGTCCCAACGAGCAGTACTTC

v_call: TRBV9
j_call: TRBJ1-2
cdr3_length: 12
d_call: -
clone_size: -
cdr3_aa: CASSTSRGGCTF
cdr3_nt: TGTGCCAGCAGCACTTCGAGGGGGGGCTGCACCTTC

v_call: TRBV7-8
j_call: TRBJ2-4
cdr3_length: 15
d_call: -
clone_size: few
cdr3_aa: CASSLGGAAKNIQYF
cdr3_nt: TGTGCCAGCAGCTTAGGAGGGGCGGCCAAAAACATTCAGTACTTC

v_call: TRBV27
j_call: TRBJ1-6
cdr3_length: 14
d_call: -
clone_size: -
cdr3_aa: CASSFVERNSPLHF
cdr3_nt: TGTGCCAGCAGTTTCGTGGAAAGGAATTCACCCCTCCACTTT

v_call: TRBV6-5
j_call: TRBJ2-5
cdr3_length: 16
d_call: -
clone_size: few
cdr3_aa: CASSPLARQGEETQYF
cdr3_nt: TGTGCCAGCAGCCCACTAGCCAGACAGGGAGAAGAGACCCAGTACTTC

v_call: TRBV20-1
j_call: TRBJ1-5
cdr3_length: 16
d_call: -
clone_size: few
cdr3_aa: CSASERGGAERWPQHF
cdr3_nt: TGCAGTGCTAGCGAAAGGGGTGGGGCCGAGCGATGGCCCCAGCATTTT

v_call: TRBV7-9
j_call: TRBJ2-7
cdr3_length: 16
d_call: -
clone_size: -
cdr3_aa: CASSTPRDIPRNEQYF
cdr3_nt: TGTGCCAGCAGCACACCCAGGGACATTCCCCGAAACGAGCAGTACTTC

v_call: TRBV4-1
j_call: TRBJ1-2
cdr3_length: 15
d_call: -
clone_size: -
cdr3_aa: CASSPARDRIYGYTF
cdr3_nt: TGCGCCAGCAGCCCAGCTAGAGACAGGATCTATGGCTACACCTTC

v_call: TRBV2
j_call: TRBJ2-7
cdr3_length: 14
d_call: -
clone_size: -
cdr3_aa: CASSNQGASYEQYF
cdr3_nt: TGTGCCAGCAGTAATCAAGGGGCCAGCTACGAGCAGTACTTC

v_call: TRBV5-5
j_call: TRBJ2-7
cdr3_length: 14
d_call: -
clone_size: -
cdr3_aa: CASSWGTGEYEQYF
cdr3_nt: TGTGCCAGCAGCTGGGGGACTGGGGAATACGAGCAGTACTTC

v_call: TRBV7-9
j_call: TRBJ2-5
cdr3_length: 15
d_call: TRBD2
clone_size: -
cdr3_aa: CASSSSGRKQETQYF
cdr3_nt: TGTGCCAGCAGCTCTAGCGGGAGGAAACAAGAGACCCAGTACTTC

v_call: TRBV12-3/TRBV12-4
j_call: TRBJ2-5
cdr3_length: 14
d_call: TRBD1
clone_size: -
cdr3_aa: CASSLKGAGETQYF
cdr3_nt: TGTGCCAGCAGTTTAAAGGGGGCTGGGGAGACCCAGTACTTC

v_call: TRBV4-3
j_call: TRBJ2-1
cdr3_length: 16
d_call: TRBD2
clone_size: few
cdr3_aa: CASSQISGSWYNEQFF
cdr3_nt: TGCGCCAGCAGCCAAATTAGCGGGAGTTGGTACAATGAGCAGTTCTTC

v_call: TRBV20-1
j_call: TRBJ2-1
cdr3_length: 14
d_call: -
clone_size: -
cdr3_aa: CSASRPNILSEQFF
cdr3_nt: TGCAGTGCTTCCCGACCCAACATCCTAAGTGAGCAGTTCTTC

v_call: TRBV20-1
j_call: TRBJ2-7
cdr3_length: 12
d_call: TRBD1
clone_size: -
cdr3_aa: CSAAGTGGEQYF
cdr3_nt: TGCAGTGCTGCCGGGACAGGGGGCGAGCAGTACTTC

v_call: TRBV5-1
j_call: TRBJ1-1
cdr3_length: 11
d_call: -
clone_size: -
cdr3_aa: CASSLLERTFF
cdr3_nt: TGCGCCAGCAGCTTGTTAGAAAGGACTTTCTTT